This T cell receptor (beta chain) was retrieved from a study of breast tumors, draining lymph nodes, adjacent tissues. One entry per CDR3 protein, called by TCRdb with MiXCR from the multiplex PCR reads. Of 130,000 or so distinct CDR3 sequences in the sample, 32% were seen once. A word on this clonotype: The antigen remains unidentified.

Study-level results: Compared with lymph nodes, tumors were less diverse; compared with nontumor tissue, more.

The CDR3 has 11 residues. Trimming pared 10 bases from V and 6 bases from J, leaving 12 bases between. Samples came from axillary lymph nodes draining the breast cancer. This sequence was found in a female donor with breast cancer. Some clones in this sample may be carry-over from other donors' samples. The chain carries TRBV12-3 or TRBV12-4 and TRBJ1-2, with D uncertain. Specimen: axillary lymph node tissue. Written as DNA, the CDR3 is TGTGCCACTCCCTACGGAGATGGCTACACCTTC. It encodes CATPYGDGYTF.